This entry describes one T cell receptor (beta chain). The antigen it binds to is not known. No much larger clone is present one base from it, and per-base qualities are unavailable. The sample belongs to a study of cytomegalovirus exposure and HLA in healthy donors (dated by TCRdb to about 2017). Regarding the complete study: The 650 to 800 repertoires of the first cohort and the roughly 110 validation repertoires were produced on the same platform, according to a later analysis. Besides the first cohort of around 670 subjects, a separate validation cohort made up of 120 different subjects was used. High-throughput TCR immunosequencing, statistical association of individual TCRs with disease status, and machine learning were combined to predict cytomegalovirus infection status. The study aimed to test whether signatures of past pathogen exposure could be identified by cataloging public T cell receptors.

The method was the immunoSEQ multiplex PCR assay. Per the source publication's procedure: A statistical classification framework was developed to diagnose cytomegalovirus status using the catalog of TCR beta chain sequences. TCRdb took this table from immuneACCESS and kept in-frame rearrangements with V and J called. Such tables lack part of the clones; where checked against another copy, unresolved V genes explain under half of the gap, and the rest is unexplained. V, J and clone size are those of that table, while D and trimming were read from the DNA. The sample profile shows about 74,000 clones; 94% of them were found once. The top ten clonotypes cover about 1.9% of the sample. Donors formed part of the validation cohort, which comprised 95 to 150 subjects and was distinct from the first cohort of 666 subjects. From cysteine to phenylalanine, the CDR3 is 14 amino acids long. Kept here is only the CDR3 DNA, which spans 42 bases and is read in frame from base 1. V and J are truncated by 4 bases and 2 bases respectively, leaving an intervening sequence of 12 bases. As encoded in the germline V gene, CDR1 is MGHRA while CDR2 is YSYEKL.

The full study reports these points: The authors suggested that the approach could potentially be extended to other disease states and immunological phenotypes. Cytomegalovirus status was reported to be diagnosed by the classifier with high specificity and sensitivity in both the original and validation cohorts. Three of the identified cytomegalovirus-associated TCR beta chains were confirmed in vitro to be specific for cytomegalovirus antigens. A later analysis lacked HLA typing for the validation cohort, so it scored co-occurrence in that cohort across all 110 or so repertoires. The study listed approximately 160 TCR beta chains as associated with cytomegalovirus. In a later analysis, TCRs clustered in the first cohort were found to also tend to co-occur in the roughly 120 validation repertoires, with over 90% of cluster scores above 0. Most TCR sequences were observed very rarely across donors, whereas some public TCRs were present in many individuals.

The clonotype was recovered from a woman under 30 in good health and CMV-seropositive. Sequencing used PBMCs. The chain couples TRBV4-1 to TRBJ2-7; a tentative D call is TRBD2 (5 bases match). The DNA sequence is as follows: TGCGCCAGCAGCCGAGAGGAGGCCACCTACGAGCAGTACTTC. The resulting protein is CASSREEATYEQYF.